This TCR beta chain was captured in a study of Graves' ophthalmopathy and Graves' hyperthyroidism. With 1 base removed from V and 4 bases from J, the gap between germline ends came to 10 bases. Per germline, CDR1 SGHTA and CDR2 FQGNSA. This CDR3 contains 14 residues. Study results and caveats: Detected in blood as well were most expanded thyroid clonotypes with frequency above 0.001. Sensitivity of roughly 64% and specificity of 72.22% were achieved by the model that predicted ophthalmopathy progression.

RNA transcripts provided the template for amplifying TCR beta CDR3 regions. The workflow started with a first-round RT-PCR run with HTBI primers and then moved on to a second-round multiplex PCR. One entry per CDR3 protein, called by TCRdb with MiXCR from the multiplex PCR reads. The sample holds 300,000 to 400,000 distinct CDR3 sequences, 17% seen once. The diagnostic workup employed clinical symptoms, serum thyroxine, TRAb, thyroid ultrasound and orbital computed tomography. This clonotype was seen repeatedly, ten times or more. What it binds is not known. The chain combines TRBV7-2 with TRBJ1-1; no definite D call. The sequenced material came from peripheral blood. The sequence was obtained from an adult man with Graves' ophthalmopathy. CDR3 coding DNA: TGTGCCAGCAGCTTAGGGACGGCACGCACTGAAGCTTTCTTT. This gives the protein CASSLGTARTEAFF. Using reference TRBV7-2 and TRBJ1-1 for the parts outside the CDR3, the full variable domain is GAGVSQSPSNKVTEKGKDVELRCDPISGHTALYWYRQSLGQGLEFLIYFQGNSAPDKSGLPSDRFSAERTGGSVSTLTIQRTQQEDSAVYLCASSLGTARTEAFFGQGTRLTVV.